One sample yielded the 18 T cell receptor beta chains listed below, sequenced in a study of T cell responses to AZD1222 COVID-19 vaccine. Assay used: immunoSEQ multiplex PCR; TCRdb lists only in-frame clones, some missing. The sample contains more than 150,000 clones, around nine tenths of which appear only once. The sample in question was peripheral blood, obtained on day 0 of AZD1222 vaccination. The source of these receptors is an adult in good health.

This clone has a single count. The chain has TRBV3-1 (or the pseudogene TRBV3-2) and TRBJ1-1; TRBD1 is a possible D gene (6 bases). The germline V gene encodes CDR1 LGHDT and CDR2 YNNKEL (reference sequence). The V end was cut by 8 bases, the J end by 3 bases, with 13 bases between. This CDR3 region has 13 residues. CDR3 region: CASERAGDTEAFF. CDR3 DNA sequence: TGTGCCAGCGAACGGGCAGGGGACACTGAAGCTTTCTTT.

The chain combines TRBV5-1 with TRBJ2-3, with 12 bases aligning to TRBD2. J was trimmed by 0 bases and V by 2 bases; bases with no gene match: 1. The CDR3 consists of 16 residues. Germline-derived CDR1 and CDR2 are SGHRS and YFSETQ. DNA of the CDR3: TGCGCCAGCAGCTTAGGACTAGCGGGAAGCACAGATACGCAGTATTTT. It specifies CASSLGLAGSTDTQYF. Combining the CDR3 with reference TRBV5-1 and TRBJ2-3 gives the whole variable domain KAGVTQTPRYLIKTRGQQVTLSCSPISGHRSVSWYQQTPGQGLQFLFEYFSETQRNKGNFPGRFSGRQFSNSRSEMNVSTLELGDSALYLCASSLGLAGSTDTQYFGPGTRLTVL.

In this sample, this clone turned up once. This sequence joins TRBV19 and TRBJ1-6; D is unresolved. V gave up 5 bases and J gave up 8 bases, with 13 bases separating them. This CDR3 is 14 amino acids long. From germline, CDR1 is LNHDA and CDR2 SQIVND (reference sequence). The CDR3: CASSFVSIDSPLHF. CDR3 nucleotides: TGTGCCAGTAGTTTCGTATCCATTGATTCACCCCTCCACTTT.

This sequence joins TRBV9 and TRBJ2-2; 7 nucleotides line up with TRBD2. V was pared by 2 bases and J by 4 bases, with 8 bases of the junction left unmatched. Germline assignment: CDR1 SGDLS and CDR2 YYNGEE. This CDR3 has 16 residues. As DNA, the CDR3 is TGTGCCAGCAGCGTCGAAAGCGGGAAGGTCACCGGGGAGCTGTTTTTT. Residues: CASSVESGKVTGELFF.

The chain is built from TRBV27 and TRBJ1-6; tentative D call: TRBD1 (6 bases). Germline loops: CDR1 MNHEY, CDR2 SMNVEV (reference sequence). There are 16 residues in the CDR3. Trimming removed 4 bases from V and 6 bases from J, with 16 bases in between. CDR3 loop: CASSSRQVLTNSPLHF. CDR3 bases: TGTGCCAGCAGTTCCCGACAGGTCCTTACTAATTCACCCCTCCACTTT.

The chain combines TRBV3-1 (or the pseudogene TRBV3-2) with TRBJ1-1, with D maybe TRBD1 (5 bases). CDR1 and CDR2 (germline): LGHDT, YNNKEL (reference sequence). The V and J ends lost 4 bases and 4 bases respectively, with 16 bases between them. This CDR3 has 15 residues. CDR3 loop: CASSPFGGEITEAFF. DNA of the CDR3: TGTGCCAGCAGCCCCTTTGGAGGGGAGATCACTGAAGCTTTCTTT.

With regard to this clone: One end of the junction fails to match germline, which may point to a read error. V usage is TRBV2 and J usage is TRBJ1-5; D unresolved. In germline, CDR1 is SNHLY, CDR2 FYNNEI. CDR3 length: 17 residues. CDR3 amino acids: CASREAGLFHSNQPQHF. The CDR3 DNA sequence: TGTGCCAGCAGGGAAGCAGGACTCTTCCATAGCAATCAGCCCCAGCATTTT.

The CDR3 sequence: CASSQVLGQGVATNEKLFF. The CDR3 DNA reads TGTGCCAGCAGCCAAGTTCTGGGACAGGGGGTTGCGACTAATGAAAAACTGTTTTTT. This rearrangement joins TRBV4-2 to TRBJ1-4; 11 bases agree with TRBD1. Unmatched junction bases numbered 9, after V lost 1 base and J lost 2 bases. The CDR3 consists of 19 residues. The germline V gene has CDR1 LGHNA and CDR2 YNFKEQ.

The chain recombines TRBV19 with TRBJ1-2; tentatively, D is TRBD1 (5 bases). CDR3 length equals 15 residues. CDR1 is LNHDA, CDR2 SQIVND, per germline (reference sequence). V was shortened by 7 bases and J by 2 bases, with 17 bases between the two germline ends. CDR3 sequence (DNA): TGTGCCAGTACATCGCGGGACGGACTGAACTATGGCTACACCTTC. Translation: CASTSRDGLNYGYTF. The full variable domain, rest sourced from reference TRBV19 and TRBJ1-2, is DGGITQSPKYLFRKEGQNVTLSCEQNLNHDAMYWYRQDPGQGLRLIYYSQIVNDFQKGDIAEGYSVSREKKESFPLTVTSAQKNPTAFYLCASTSRDGLNYGYTFGSGTRLTVV.

The chain links TRBV7-2 to TRBJ2-7, with 7 bases aligning to TRBD2. V lost 5 bases, J lost 10 bases, and 11 bases stayed unmatched. The length of the CDR3 is 13 residues. Germline CDR1 reads SGHTA; CDR2 reads FQGNSA. The chain's CDR3 is CASSRGGGATQYF. The CDR3 DNA reads TGTGCCAGCAGCCGAGGCGGGGGAGCCACCCAGTACTTC.

This chain connects TRBV27 to TRBJ1-3; D remains ambiguous. Deletions cut 5 bases from V and 0 bases from J, with 8 bases between. CDR1 is MNHEY and CDR2 is SMNVEV in the germline V gene (reference sequence). The CDR3 runs to 14 residues. CDR3 sequence (DNA): TGTGCCAGCAGTCCCAGTTACTCTGGAAACACCATATATTTT. It encodes CASSPSYSGNTIYF.

V and J are TRBV2 and TRBJ1-1, with TRBD1 matching over 9 bases. Per germline, CDR1 SNHLY and CDR2 FYNNEI. V shed 5 bases, J shed 4 bases, and the junction held 5 bases outside the gene matches. This CDR3 has 14 residues. CDR3 loop: CASSRQGDTTEAFF. DNA of the CDR3: TGTGCCAGCAGTAGACAGGGGGATACCACTGAAGCTTTCTTT. The full variable domain, its missing parts supplied by reference TRBV2 and TRBJ1-1, is EPEVTQTPSHQVTQMGQEVILRCVPISNHLYFYWYRQILGQKVEFLVSFYNNEISEKSEIFDDQFSVERPDGSNFTLKIRSTKLEDSAMYFCASSRQGDTTEAFFGQGTRLTVV.

The chain couples TRBV18 to TRBJ1-6; TRBD1 might be the D (5 bases). This CDR3 spans 19 amino acids. Trimming cost V 3 bases and J 5 bases, with 23 bases left between them. CDR1 and CDR2 (germline): KGHSH, LQKENI. The CDR3 DNA reads TGTGCCAGCTCACCCGAACTCATCCTTCTGGACACCGATAATTCACCCCTCCACTTT. It specifies CASSPELILLDTDNSPLHF.

J is TRBJ1-1 and V is TRBV6-5; 7 bases match TRBD1. The CDR3 contains 14 residues. Trimming took 7 bases from V and 3 from J; bases not matched to a gene: 8. Germline V gene lookup returns CDR1 MNHEY and CDR2 SVGAGI. Here the CDR3 reads CASTQDRAHTEAFF. The CDR3 region has the DNA TGTGCCAGCACCCAAGACAGGGCCCACACTGAAGCTTTCTTT.

This sequence joins TRBV20-1 and TRBJ2-7; no firm D call. The CDR3 is made up of 9 amino acids. Trimming left V 6 bases short and J 3 bases short, with 3 bases between. CDR1 is DFQATT, CDR2 SNEGSKA, per germline (reference sequence). CDR3 bases: TGCAGTGCCGACTACGAGCAGTACTTC. The encoded protein is CSADYEQYF.

J is TRBJ2-1 and V is TRBV7-3, with D perhaps TRBD1 or TRBD2 (5 bases each). Trimming pared 2 bases from V and 7 bases from J, leaving 6 bases between. The germline V gene encodes CDR1 SGHTA and CDR2 FQGTGA. This CDR3 comprises 12 residues. CDR3 DNA: TGTGCCAGCAGCTTATGGGGGAATGAGCAGTTCTTC. Translated: CASSLWGNEQFF.

The chain uses TRBV28 and TRBJ1-1; 7 bases align to TRBD1. The junction had 10 bases not matched to a gene; V was cut back by 6 bases and J by 0 bases. CDR3 length: 16 amino acids. Germline V CDR1 and CDR2: MDHEN, SYDVKM. CDR3 protein: CASRTGEGRMNTEAFF. CDR3 nucleotide sequence: TGTGCCAGCAGAACAGGGGAAGGTCGGATGAACACTGAAGCTTTCTTT.

The rearrangement uses TRBV7-3 and TRBJ2-3, with unresolved D. Deletions cut 2 bases from V and 0 bases from J, with 12 bases between. This CDR3 is built from 16 residues. Germline lookup yields CDR1 SGHTA and CDR2 FQGTGA. The CDR3 DNA reads TGTGCCAGCAGCTTAGAGAGCACCCTAAGCACAGATACGCAGTATTTT. Encoded protein: CASSLESTLSTDTQYF.